These 30 T cell receptor beta chains share one sample of origin, sequenced in a study of cytomegalovirus exposure and HLA in healthy donors. Use of 60 Vbeta and 13 Jbeta primers characterized the PCR. Assay: immunoSEQ multiplex PCR; the TCRdb copy retains only in-frame clones and omits some. The sample has about 130,000 clones; about 82% are singletons. Sequencing input: PBMCs. These receptors all stem from a man aged 30 to 45 in good health and CMV-seronegative.

The count of this clone is one. The chain employs TRBV28 and TRBJ1-5; TRBD1 matches at 7 bases. Trimming cost V 5 bases and J 5 bases; bases outside gene matches: 12. The CDR3 is made up of 16 amino acids. Germline V gene sequence: CDR1 MDHEN, CDR2 SYDVKM. The CDR3 sequence is CASSPLPRGRDQPQHF. As DNA, the CDR3 is TGTGCCAGCAGTCCCCTCCCGAGGGGGCGGGATCAGCCCCAGCATTTT.

The rearrangement uses TRBV2 and TRBJ1-4, with 11 bases fitting TRBD1. Germline CDR1 SNHLY, CDR2 FYNNEI. The V segment lost 7 bases and the J segment 8 bases; nucleotides outside the gene matches: 6. This CDR3 comprises 14 residues. As DNA, the CDR3 is TGTGCCAGCATCGCGGACAGGGGGCGGGAAAAACTGTTTTTT. Protein product: CASIADRGREKLFF.

The chain is built from TRBV29-1 and TRBJ1-1, with a possible D match to TRBD1 (5 bases). The CDR3 runs 11 residues. V shed 4 bases and J shed 4 bases, with 7 bases lying between them. In germline, CDR1 is SQVTM, CDR2 ANQGSEA. The chain's CDR3 is CSVGGATEAFF. CDR3 nucleotides: TGCAGCGTTGGGGGCGCCACTGAAGCTTTCTTT.

This rearrangement joins TRBV2 to TRBJ2-2; D is undetermined. CDR1 is SNHLY and CDR2 is FYNNEI in the germline V gene. The V end lost 4 bases, the J end lost 6 bases, and 9 bases lay between the germline ends. This CDR3 region has 13 residues. CDR3 coding DNA: TGTGCCAGCAGTGTTGAGGTCCCCGGGGAGCTGTTTTTT. Amino acids: CASSVEVPGELFF.

The chain carries TRBV11-2 and TRBJ2-5; possible D gene TRBD2, 6 bases. The V gene lost 3 bases and the J gene lost 1 base, with 12 bases spanning the gap. The CDR3 spans 15 residues. Germline V gene lookup returns CDR1 SGHAT and CDR2 FQNNGV. The CDR3 region is CASSLGTGVQETQYF. CDR3 nucleotide sequence: TGTGCCAGCAGCTTGGGGACTGGGGTCCAAGAGACCCAGTACTTC.

The chain uses TRBV11-1 and TRBJ1-4, with TRBD1 matching over 7 bases. V lost 5 bases to trimming and J lost 4 bases; unmatched junction nucleotides: 7. The CDR3 contains 15 residues. Looked up from germline, CDR1 is SGHAT and CDR2 is FQDESV (reference sequence). The CDR3 bases are TGTGCCAGCAGCCAAGGGACAGCCTTTAATGAAAAACTGTTTTTT. Translation gives CASSQGTAFNEKLFF. The whole variable domain, remainder taken from reference TRBV11-1 and TRBJ1-4, is EAEVAQSPRYKITEKSQAVAFWCDPISGHATLYWYRQILGQGPELLVQFQDESVVDDSQLPKDRFSAERLKGVDSTLKIQPAELGDSAMYLCASSQGTAFNEKLFFGSGTQLSVL.

With regard to this clone: Within the sample, other DNA sequences also encode this same CDR3. The V call is TRBV7-2, the J call TRBJ1-4; D remains ambiguous. Germline V CDR1 and CDR2: SGHTA, FQGNSA. V lost 1 base to trimming and J lost 8 bases, with 8 bases between them. The CDR3 contains 13 residues. The CDR3 DNA is TGTGCCAGCAGCTTAGGAAGAGGGGAAAAACTGTTTTTT. Amino acids: CASSLGRGEKLFF.

The chain is built from TRBV2 and TRBJ1-2; D might be TRBD1 (5 bases). This CDR3 region has 15 residues. Germline lookup yields CDR1 SNHLY and CDR2 FYNNEI. Deletions cut 6 bases from V and 0 bases from J, with 14 bases between. CDR3 residues: CASSGLATANYGYTF. CDR3 bases: TGTGCCAGCAGCGGTCTAGCGACAGCTAACTATGGCTACACCTTC.

The chain is built from TRBV18 and TRBJ1-2; possibly TRBD1 for D (6 bases). V dropped 6 bases and J dropped 0 bases, with 14 bases sitting between them. The CDR3 length is 15 residues. Germline CDR1 reads KGHSH; CDR2 reads LQKENI. CDR3 region: CASSPEQGSNYGYTF. The CDR3 coding sequence is TGTGCCAGCTCCCCAGAACAGGGATCTAACTATGGCTACACCTTC.

V is TRBV6-5 and J is TRBJ2-7; 12 positions agree with TRBD2. CDR1 MNHEY and CDR2 SVGAGI come from the germline V gene. This CDR3 is 15 amino acids long. The V segment lost 6 bases and the J segment 4 bases; nucleotides outside the gene matches: 7. The CDR3 DNA reads as TGTGCCAGCAGCCACCGGACTAGCGGGATTTACGAGCAGTACTTC. Its protein product is CASSHRTSGIYEQYF.

The count of this clone is one. The chain links TRBV6-5 to TRBJ1-2; D ambiguous. The germline CDR1 and CDR2 sequences are MNHEY and SVGAGI. The CDR3 totals 13 residues. V was cut by 2 bases and J by 4 bases, with 8 bases left in between. Here the CDR3 reads CASSYDGFYGYTF. For the CDR3, the DNA is TGTGCCAGCAGTTACGACGGGTTCTATGGCTACACCTTC.

V and J are TRBV7-2 and TRBJ2-7, with 8 bases lining up with TRBD1. The CDR3 totals 16 residues. The germline V gene has CDR1 SGHTA and CDR2 FQGNSA. V dropped 4 bases and J dropped 4; count of bases not matched to a gene: 12. CDR3 region: CASSSSGTGGLYEQYF. In DNA, the CDR3 is TGTGCCAGCAGCTCCTCCGGGACAGGTGGCCTATACGAGCAGTACTTC.

This clone was found once. This rearrangement joins TRBV7-9 to TRBJ1-1, with D hard to call. The CDR3 loop spans 14 amino acids. Trimming removed 6 bases from V and 5 bases from J, with 16 bases in between. Germline V gene data show CDR1 as SEHNR and CDR2 as FQNEAQ (reference sequence). In nucleotides, the CDR3 is TGTGCCAGCAGACCCCCCGGCGCGGTTACTGAAGCTTTCTTT. Translation: CASRPPGAVTEAFF.

This rearrangement joins TRBV6-1 to TRBJ1-5; 10 nucleotides agree with TRBD1. The CDR3 runs to 15 residues. V was clipped by 6 bases and J by 5 bases; unmatched bases: 7. Germline V gene lookup returns CDR1 MNHNS and CDR2 SASEGT. The CDR3 nucleotides are TGTGCCAGCAGGACGAGACAGGGGGCTTATCAGCCCCAGCATTTT. It specifies CASRTRQGAYQPQHF.

In nucleotides, the CDR3 is TGCGCCAGCAGCATCGGGACAGGATCCGGATTCCACCAAGAGACCCAGTACTTC. Translated, it gives CASSIGTGSGFHQETQYF. V gene TRBV5-1 combines with J gene TRBJ2-5, with TRBD1 matching over 8 bases. The ends lost 4 bases at V and 0 bases at J; junction bases unmatched: 14. This CDR3 comprises 18 residues. CDR1 SGHRS and CDR2 YFSETQ come from the germline V gene.

The chain recombines TRBV19 with TRBJ2-7; 8 bases align to TRBD1. The CDR3 is made up of 12 amino acids. With V trimmed by 5 bases and J by 5 bases, 2 bases remained unmatched. The germline CDR1 and CDR2 sequences are LNHDA and SQIVND (reference sequence). The CDR3, as DNA: TGTGCCAGTAGTGCAGGGGGCCACGAGCAGTACTTC. This sequence encodes CASSAGGHEQYF.

The rearrangement links TRBV28 to TRBJ1-1, with D perhaps TRBD1 (5 bases). The V gene's germline CDR1 is MDHEN and CDR2 SYDVKM. Trimming took 10 bases from V and 0 from J, leaving 12 bases between them. The CDR3 totals 13 residues. The CDR3 DNA sequence: TGTGCCACCAGGGCCCGAATGAACACTGAAGCTTTCTTT. This sequence encodes CATRARMNTEAFF.

J is TRBJ1-5 and V is TRBV6-5; D is unresolved. Trimming removed 1 base from V and 6 bases from J, with 7 bases in between. CDR1 MNHEY and CDR2 SVGAGI come from the germline V gene. This CDR3 is 13 amino acids long. CDR3 DNA: TGTGCCAGCAGTTACTTCGTCGGTCAGCCCCAGCATTTT. This translates into CASSYFVGQPQHF.

The gene calls are TRBV10-1 and TRBJ2-1; 8 bases are shared with TRBD2. The J segment lost 3 bases and the V segment lost 4 bases, leaving 5 bases of the junction unmatched. The germline gives CDR1 WNHNN, CDR2 SYGVQD (reference sequence). This CDR3 has 15 residues. DNA for the CDR3: TGCGCCAGCAGTGTCGCGACTAGCGTCTACAATGAGCAGTTCTTC. Translation: CASSVATSVYNEQFF.

The chain is built from TRBV28 and TRBJ2-7; TRBD2 is a possible D gene (5 bases). The CDR3 sequence is 14 residues long. V lost 5 bases and J 0 bases, leaving 11 bases between the germline ends. CDR1 and CDR2 from the germline V gene are MDHEN and SYDVKM. CDR3: CASSPRGFSYEQYF. DNA for the CDR3: TGTGCCAGCAGTCCCCGGGGTTTCTCCTACGAGCAGTACTTC.

This chain joins TRBV5-6 and TRBJ1-5, with no clear D. Trimming shortened V by 0 bases and J by 0 bases, and 4 bases separated the two germline ends. The CDR3 extends over 14 amino acids. CDR1 is SGHDT, CDR2 YYEEEE, per germline. For the CDR3, the DNA is TGTGCCAGCAGCTTGGGTTATAGCAATCAGCCCCAGCATTTT. Residues: CASSLGYSNQPQHF.

CDR3 sequence: CASSPILRARNSPLHF. CDR3 bases: TGCGCCAGCAGCCCAATTCTCAGGGCTCGGAATTCACCCCTCCACTTT. The V gene is TRBV5-1, the J gene TRBJ1-6, with a possible D match to TRBD1 (5 bases). V was cut by 4 bases and J by 7 bases, with 18 bases left in between. The V gene's germline CDR1 is SGHRS and CDR2 YFSETQ. The CDR3 totals 16 residues.

V and J are TRBV18 and TRBJ1-2; no clear D gene. CDR3 length: 11 residues. Trimming stripped 6 bases from V and 0 bases from J, with 2 bases between. Germline V gene lookup returns CDR1 KGHSH and CDR2 LQKENI. The CDR3 region is CASSANYGYTF. In nucleotides, the CDR3 is TGTGCCAGCTCCGCTAACTATGGCTACACCTTC.

This rearrangement joins TRBV30 to TRBJ1-1; D is unclear. V lost 1 base and J lost 1, with 16 bases in between. Germline CDR1 is GTSNPN and CDR2 is SVGIG (reference sequence). This CDR3 is 16 amino acids long. The CDR3 reads CAWSAGYSEGNTEAFF. The CDR3 coding sequence is TGTGCCTGGAGTGCCGGTTACTCGGAGGGGAACACTGAAGCTTTCTTT.

The chain links TRBV5-1 to TRBJ1-3; perhaps TRBD1 as D (5 bases). The germline gives CDR1 SGHRS, CDR2 YFSETQ. V dropped 2 bases and J dropped 0 bases, with 9 bases sitting between them. The CDR3 is 15 amino acids. The CDR3 sequence is CASSLGDSSGNTIYF. DNA for the CDR3: TGCGCCAGCAGCTTAGGGGATAGCTCTGGAAACACCATATATTTT. Variable domain in full (rest from reference TRBV5-1 and TRBJ1-3): KAGVTQTPRYLIKTRGQQVTLSCSPISGHRSVSWYQQTPGQGLQFLFEYFSETQRNKGNFPGRFSGRQFSNSRSEMNVSTLELGDSALYLCASSLGDSSGNTIYFGEGSWLTVV.

V is TRBV10-3 and J is TRBJ1-1; no clear D gene. Trimming removed 2 bases from V and 4 bases from J, with 14 bases in between. CDR1 is ENHRY, CDR2 SYGVKD, per germline. The CDR3 sequence is 15 residues long. The CDR3 sequence is CAISEAPLTSTEAFF. The DNA of the CDR3 is TGTGCCATCAGTGAGGCCCCTCTTACCAGCACTGAAGCTTTCTTT.

The J gene is TRBJ2-1, the V gene TRBV19, with 9 positions matching TRBD1. Per germline, CDR1 LNHDA and CDR2 SQIVND (reference sequence). V shed 4 bases, J shed 8 bases, and the junction held 6 bases outside the gene matches. CDR3 length: 14 residues. This chain's CDR3 is CASSRDREVHEQFF. In DNA form, the CDR3 reads TGTGCCAGTAGTAGGGACAGGGAAGTTCATGAGCAGTTCTTC. Complete variable domain (other parts from reference TRBV19 and TRBJ2-1): DGGITQSPKYLFRKEGQNVTLSCEQNLNHDAMYWYRQDPGQGLRLIYYSQIVNDFQKGDIAEGYSVSREKKESFPLTVTSAQKNPTAFYLCASSRDREVHEQFFGPGTRLTVL.

This clone has just a few counts. This same CDR3 is encoded by further DNA sequences in the sample. The chain recombines TRBV28 with TRBJ1-5; D is uncertain. The CDR3 has 13 amino acids. Germline V gene sequence: CDR1 MDHEN, CDR2 SYDVKM. The germline V and J ends were trimmed by 6 bases and 0 bases, with 6 bases remaining between them. Here the CDR3 DNA reads TGTGCCAGCAGCTACTATAGCAATCAGCCCCAGCATTTT. Translated: CASSYYSNQPQHF.

This clone has at least ten counts. V is TRBV6-1 and J is TRBJ2-3, with a possible D match to TRBD2 (6 bases). The CDR3 consists of 15 residues. Looked up from germline, CDR1 is MNHNS and CDR2 is SASEGT. Trimming removed 3 bases from V and 5 bases from J, with 15 bases in between. The CDR3 protein is CASSDRAGSGDTQYF. The CDR3, as DNA: TGTGCCAGCAGTGATCGCGCGGGATCGGGAGATACGCAGTATTTT.

The CDR3 DNA reads TGTGCCAGCAGCGGCCCAGACAGGAATCAGCCCCAGCATTTT. It yields the protein CASSGPDRNQPQHF. The chain joins TRBV9 to TRBJ1-5, with D maybe TRBD1 (6 bases). The CDR3 loop spans 14 amino acids. V shed 3 bases and J shed 4 bases, with 11 bases lying between them. In germline, CDR1 is SGDLS, CDR2 YYNGEE.